This T cell receptor beta chain was captured by sequencing in a study of T cell repertoires in cytomegalovirus infection. With respect to this clonotype: Its antigen is unidentified.

TCRdb recomputed calls from the reads with MiXCR, one row per CDR3 protein. The sample lists around 900,000 distinct CDR3 sequences, 25% to 40% occurring once. The CDR3 is 16 amino acids. V shed 3 bases, J shed 7 bases, and the junction held 10 bases outside the gene matches. Germline-derived CDR1 and CDR2 are ENHRY and SYGVKD. Specimen: cultured CD8+ T cells from PBMCs, collected from culture after CMV antigen stimulation. The sequence was obtained from a human donor in good health (CMV status not recorded). Some clones in this sample may be carry-over from other donors' samples. The chain employs TRBV10-3 and TRBJ2-1, with 9 bases fitting TRBD1. The CDR3 DNA sequence: TGTGCCATCAGTGATGTAATCCGGGACAGGGTTAATGAGCAGTTCTTC. It is translated as CAISDVIRDRVNEQFF.